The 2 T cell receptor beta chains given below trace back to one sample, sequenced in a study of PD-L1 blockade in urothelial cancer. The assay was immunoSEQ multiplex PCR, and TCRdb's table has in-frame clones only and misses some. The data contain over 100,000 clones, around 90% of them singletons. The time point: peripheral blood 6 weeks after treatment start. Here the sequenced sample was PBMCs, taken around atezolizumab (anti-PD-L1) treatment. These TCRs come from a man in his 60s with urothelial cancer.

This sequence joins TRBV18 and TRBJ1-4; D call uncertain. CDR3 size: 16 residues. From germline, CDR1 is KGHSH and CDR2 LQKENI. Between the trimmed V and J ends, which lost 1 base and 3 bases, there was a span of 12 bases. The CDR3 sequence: CASSPLSGSANEKLFF. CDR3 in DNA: TGTGCCAGCTCACCACTATCCGGGTCAGCTAATGAAAAACTGTTTTTT.

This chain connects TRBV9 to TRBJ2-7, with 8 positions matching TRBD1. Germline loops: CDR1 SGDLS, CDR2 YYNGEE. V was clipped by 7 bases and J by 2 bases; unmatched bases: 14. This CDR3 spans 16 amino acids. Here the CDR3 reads CASSSGTGGFAYEQYF. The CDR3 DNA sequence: TGTGCCAGCTCTTCTGGGACAGGTGGGTTCGCCTACGAGCAGTACTTC.